This paragraph covers one TCR beta chain sequence. What antigen it recognizes has not been identified. No much larger clonotype is one base removed from it; base qualities were not supplied. Libraries were prepared through RT-PCR. The instrument was a NextSeq 550. Using fastp trimming at Q25 and MiXCR clonotype assembly, TCRdb reanalyzed the public sequencing data and kept in-frame beta chains. Each record represents a unique CDR3 protein, reported with the most common genes and DNA among its rows. This sample lists over 200,000 distinct CDR3 sequences; around 40% were detected once. Of the sample, roughly 11% is held by the ten largest clones. The sample originates from a study of patients and donors after allogeneic stem cell transplantation (dated by TCRdb to about 2020). CDR1 SGHRS and CDR2 YFSETQ are derived from the germline V gene. The CDR3 goes from the cysteine to the phenylalanine over 18 residues. Left in the record is the CDR3 DNA by itself, 54 bases read in frame from the first base. Ends trimmed: V by 0 bases, J by 1 base; bases unmatched to a gene: 10.

The V and J segments used are TRBV5-1 and TRBJ1-5; 7 bases in the middle match TRBD1. The receptor comes from a human donor who was either an allogeneic HSCT recipient or a stem cell or donor lymphocyte infusion donor (not recorded which). It is not recorded whose cells these are; they may come from a transplant donor. Sequenced sample: blood, either unsorted or a sorted T cell fraction (not recorded which). The sequenced DNA: TGCGCCAGCAGCTTGGGAAATCCCGGGACAGAAAGCAATCAGCCCCAGCATTTT. Its protein reads: CASSLGNPGTESNQPQHF.